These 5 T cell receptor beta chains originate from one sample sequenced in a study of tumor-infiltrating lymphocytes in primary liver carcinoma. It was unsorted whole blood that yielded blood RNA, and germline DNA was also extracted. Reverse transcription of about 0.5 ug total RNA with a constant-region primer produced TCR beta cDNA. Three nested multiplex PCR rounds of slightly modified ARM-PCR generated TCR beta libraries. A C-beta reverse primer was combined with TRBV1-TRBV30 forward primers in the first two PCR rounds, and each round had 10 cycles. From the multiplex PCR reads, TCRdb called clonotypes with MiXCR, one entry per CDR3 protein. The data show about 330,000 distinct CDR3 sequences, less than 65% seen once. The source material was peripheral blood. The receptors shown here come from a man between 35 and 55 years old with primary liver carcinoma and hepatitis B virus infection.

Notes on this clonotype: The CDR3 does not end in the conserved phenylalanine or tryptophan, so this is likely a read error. In DNA, the CDR3 is TGCGGCGTTGAAGATTTGACGGTCCAATCTGATACGCAGTATTTA. It codes for CGVEDLTVQSDTQYL. The chain is built from TRBV29-1 and TRBJ2-3; D gene unclear. From germline, CDR1 is SQVTM and CDR2 ANQGSEA. This CDR3 has 15 amino acids.

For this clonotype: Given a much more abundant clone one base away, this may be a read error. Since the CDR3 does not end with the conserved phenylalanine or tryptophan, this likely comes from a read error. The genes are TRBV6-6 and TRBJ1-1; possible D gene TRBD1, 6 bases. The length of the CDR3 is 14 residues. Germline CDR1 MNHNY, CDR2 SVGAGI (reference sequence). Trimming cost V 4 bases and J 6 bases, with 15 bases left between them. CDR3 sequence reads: CASSSSGQVAEAFS. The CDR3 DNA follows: TGTGCCAGCAGTTCCTCGGGACAAGTGGCTGAAGCTTTCTCT.

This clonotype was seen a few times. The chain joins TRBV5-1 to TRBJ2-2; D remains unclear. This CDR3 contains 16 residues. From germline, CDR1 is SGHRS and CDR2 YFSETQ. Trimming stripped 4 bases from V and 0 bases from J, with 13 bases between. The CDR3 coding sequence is TGCGCCAGCAGCCGTACAGCTGCCGCGAACACCGGGGAGCTGTTTTTT. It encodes CASSRTAAANTGELFF.

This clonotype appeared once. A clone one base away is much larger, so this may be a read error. The CDR3 DNA is TGTGCCAGCAGTTTAGCTGGGAACACCGGGGAGCCGTTTTTT. It translates to CASSLAGNTGEPFF. The V call is TRBV12-3 or TRBV12-4, the J call TRBJ2-2, with D maybe TRBD2 (5 bases). This CDR3 comprises 14 residues.

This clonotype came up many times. The CDR3 region has the DNA TGCGCCAGCAGCCAAGGGGCCGCGGCGACCTACGAGCAGTACTTC. It codes for CASSQGAAATYEQYF. The chain recombines TRBV4-3 with TRBJ2-7; D call uncertain. CDR3 length: 15 residues. Germline CDR1 LGHNA, CDR2 YSLEER. Trimming removed 1 base from V and 2 bases from J, with 12 bases in between.